This T cell receptor beta chain was observed in a study of regulatory dendritic cells for organ transplantation. Overall study context: Regulatory dendritic cells came from monocytes given vitamin D3 and IL-10.

Generated by immunoSEQ multiplex PCR, the TCRdb table keeps only in-frame clones and is missing some. The sample includes approximately 18,000 clones, 70% to 80% of them seen just once. In the case of this clone: Its antigen remains unidentified.

Allogeneic regulatory or mature dendritic cells were co-cultured for roughly five days with CFSE-labeled sorted T cells at 1:10. The CDR3 is 13 amino acids. V lost 5 bases and J 2 bases, leaving 13 bases between the germline ends. The V gene's germline CDR1 is GTSNPN and CDR2 SVGIG (reference sequence). This chain links TRBV30 with TRBJ2-7; D is ambiguous. The TCR comes from a human donor in good health. Sequenced: memory CD4+ T cells from blood cultured with regulatory dendritic cells. Subset of the sample: CD45RO+ memory T cells. The CDR3 protein is CAWENAATYEQYF. CDR3 nucleotide sequence: TGTGCCTGGGAGAACGCCGCGACCTACGAGCAGTACTTC.